Below, 15 T cell receptor beta chains from the same sample are listed, as sequenced in a study of cytomegalovirus exposure and HLA in healthy donors. The primer mix had 60 Vbeta and 13 Jbeta primers. The assay was immunoSEQ multiplex PCR, and TCRdb's table has in-frame clones only and misses some. The sample lists some 200,000 clones; around 73% were seen once. The sequencing input was PBMCs. The source is a woman in her 30s in good health and CMV-seronegative.

The genes are TRBV12-2 and TRBJ2-2; TRBD2, the table's D call, was not compared with the DNA. TRBV12-2 is shown as a pseudogene. The CDR3 totals 17 residues. The CDR3 spells CASRWGEGRQYTGELFF. The CDR3 DNA is TGTGCAAGTCGCTGGGGGGAGGGCAGACAATACACCGGGGAGCTGTTTTTT.

V and J are TRBV5-4 and TRBJ2-7; TRBD2 agrees at 8 bases. In germline, CDR1 is SGHNT, CDR2 YYREEE (reference sequence). The CDR3 runs 16 residues. Trimming cost V 4 bases and J 0 bases; bases outside gene matches: 9. For the CDR3, the DNA is TGTGCCAGCAGCAACCCGGGACTAGGGGTCTCCTACGAGCAGTACTTC. Encoded protein: CASSNPGLGVSYEQYF.

This clone was seen once. The chain uses TRBV29-1 and TRBJ2-7, with D perhaps matching TRBD1 (6 bases). The CDR3 runs to 17 residues. Trimming removed 3 bases from V and 3 bases from J, with 24 bases in between. In germline, CDR1 is SQVTM, CDR2 ANQGSEA. The CDR3 spells CSVESVARDNPFYEQYF. Written as DNA, the CDR3 is TGCAGCGTTGAGTCAGTAGCGAGGGACAATCCCTTCTACGAGCAGTACTTC.

J is TRBJ1-1 and V is TRBV23-1, with TRBD1 matching 11 bases. TRBV23-1 is an open reading frame whose function is uncertain. This CDR3 region has 18 residues. The V gene end was trimmed by 6 bases and the J gene end by 0 bases; junction bases not matched to a gene: 12. The CDR3 DNA follows: TGCGCCAGCAGCCCCCCAAACCGGGACAGGGGGGTGAACACTGAAGCTTTCTTT. Translated, it gives CASSPPNRDRGVNTEAFF.

In this sample, this clone turned up a few times. The rearrangement joins TRBV7-9 to TRBJ2-5, with 11 positions matching TRBD2. The CDR3 totals 14 residues. V lost 9 bases and J lost 0; bases outside the gene matches: 3. Germline assignment: CDR1 SEHNR and CDR2 FQNEAQ (reference sequence). As DNA, the CDR3 is TGTGCCAGTAGGACTAGCGGGTACCAAGAGACCCAGTACTTC. It specifies CASRTSGYQETQYF.

V gene TRBV7-2 combines with J gene TRBJ2-5, with a weak D call TRBD1 (5 bases). The CDR3 has 13 amino acids. The germline V gene has CDR1 SGHTA and CDR2 FQGNSA. Trimming left V 5 bases short and J 2 bases short, with 9 bases between. CDR3 protein: CASSQTVQETQYF. The DNA for the CDR3 is TGTGCCAGCAGCCAGACAGTTCAAGAGACCCAGTACTTC.

This clone was seen a handful of times. The chain recombines TRBV7-9 with TRBJ2-7; TRBD2 matches 10 bases. With V trimmed by 8 bases and J by 3 bases, 4 bases remained unmatched. The CDR3 has 13 amino acids. Germline CDR1 reads SEHNR; CDR2 reads FQNEAQ (reference sequence). CDR3 in DNA: TGTGCCAGCGGGGGACTAGCGTACTACGAGCAGTACTTC. Translating gives CASGGLAYYEQYF.

The CDR3 loop is CASTKEAGAYNEQFF. The CDR3, as DNA: TGTGCCAGCACCAAGGAAGCGGGAGCCTACAATGAGCAGTTCTTC. The V call is TRBV7-9, the J call TRBJ2-1; 8 bases agree with TRBD2. This CDR3 comprises 15 residues. CDR1 and CDR2 from the germline V gene are SEHNR and FQNEAQ (reference sequence). Germline trimming cut 7 bases from V and 2 bases from J; bases unmatched to any gene: 7. Full variable domain (missing parts from reference TRBV7-9 and TRBJ2-1): DTGVSQNPRHKITKRGQNVTFRCDPISEHNRLYWYRQTLGQGPEFLTYFQNEAQLEKSRLLSDRFSAERPKGSFSTLEIQRTEQGDSAMYLCASTKEAGAYNEQFFGPGTRLTVL.

The chain links TRBV28 to TRBJ1-1; D uncertain. The CDR3 consists of 15 residues. The V gene lost 1 base and the J gene lost 1 base, with 10 bases spanning the gap. Per germline, CDR1 MDHEN and CDR2 SYDVKM. Here the CDR3 DNA reads TGTGCCAGCAGTTTATTCGGGGAGGCGAACACTGAAGCTTTCTTT. Protein sequence: CASSLFGEANTEAFF.

This chain uses TRBV6-1 with TRBJ1-1, with D perhaps matching TRBD1 (5 bases). The CDR3 spans 14 residues. Trimming left V 2 bases short and J 3 bases short, with 10 bases between. The germline CDR1 and CDR2 sequences are MNHNS and SASEGT. CDR3 sequence reads: CASSERQIYTEAFF. In DNA form, the CDR3 reads TGTGCCAGCAGTGAAAGACAGATTTACACTGAAGCTTTCTTT.

The chain links TRBV5-1 to TRBJ2-7; 9 bases map to TRBD2. Germline trimming cut 4 bases from V and 3 bases from J; bases unmatched to any gene: 17. Germline V gene sequence: CDR1 SGHRS, CDR2 YFSETQ. The CDR3 totals 18 residues. CDR3 sequence: CASSLQEYAGLANYEQYF. The CDR3 coding sequence is TGCGCCAGCAGCCTCCAAGAATACGCGGGACTAGCTAACTACGAGCAGTACTTC.

The chain uses TRBV12-5 and TRBJ1-1; 7 bases are shared with TRBD1. This CDR3 has 13 residues. V was clipped by 8 bases and J by 10 bases; unmatched bases: 13. Germline V CDR1 and CDR2: LGHNT, FRNRAP. In nucleotides, the CDR3 is TGTGCTAGTTCGGGACAGTCGGGTATTGGAGCTTTCTTT. This codes for CASSGQSGIGAFF.

This clone is a singleton in its sample. The chain has TRBV30 and TRBJ2-3, with 7 bases lining up with TRBD2. This CDR3 contains 14 residues. Germline V lookup: CDR1 GTSNPN, CDR2 SVGIG (reference sequence). Trimming at V came to 3 bases and at J to 3 bases, leaving 6 bases not matched to a gene. The CDR3 reads CAWRPSGKTDTQYF. CDR3 in DNA: TGTGCCTGGAGACCCAGCGGGAAGACAGATACGCAGTATTTT. The whole variable domain, remainder taken from reference TRBV30 and TRBJ2-3, is SQTIHQWPATLVQPVGSPLSLECTVEGTSNPNLYWYRQAAGRGLQLLFYSVGIGQISSEVPQNLSASRPQDRQFILSSKKLLLSDSGFYLCAWRPSGKTDTQYFGPGTRLTVL.

The chain couples TRBV6-6 to TRBJ1-2; D is possibly TRBD1 (6 bases). In germline, CDR1 is MNHNY, CDR2 SVGAGI (reference sequence). CDR3 length equals 14 residues. Trimming took off 1 base at V and 5 bases at J, with 11 bases between the two ends. The CDR3 protein is CASSYLQGYYGYTF. In DNA, the CDR3 is TGTGCCAGCAGTTACTTACAGGGATATTATGGCTACACCTTC.

The V and J genes are TRBV19 and TRBJ1-5; D ambiguous. V lost 8 bases and J lost 4, with 12 bases in between. CDR1 is LNHDA, CDR2 SQIVND, per germline (reference sequence). The CDR3 runs 13 residues. The CDR3 spells CASVSNWNQPQHF. CDR3 nucleotides: TGTGCCAGTGTTAGTAACTGGAATCAGCCCCAGCATTTT.